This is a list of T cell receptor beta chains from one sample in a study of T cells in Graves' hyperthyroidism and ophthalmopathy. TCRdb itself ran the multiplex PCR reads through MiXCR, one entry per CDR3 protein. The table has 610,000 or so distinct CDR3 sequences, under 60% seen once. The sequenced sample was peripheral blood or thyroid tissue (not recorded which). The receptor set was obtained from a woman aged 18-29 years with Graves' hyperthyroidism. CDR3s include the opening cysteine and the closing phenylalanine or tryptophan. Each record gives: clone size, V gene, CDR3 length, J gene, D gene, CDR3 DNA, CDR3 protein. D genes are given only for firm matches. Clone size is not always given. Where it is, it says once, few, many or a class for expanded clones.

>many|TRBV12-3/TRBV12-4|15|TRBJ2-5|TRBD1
TGTGCCAGCAGCACGACAGGGGGCGGTGAAGAGACCCAGTACTTC
CASSTTGGGEETQYF
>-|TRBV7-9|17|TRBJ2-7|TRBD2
TGTGCCAGCAGCTTAGGATTTGATTGGGACTACCTCTACGAGCAGTACTTC
CASSLGFDWDYLYEQYF
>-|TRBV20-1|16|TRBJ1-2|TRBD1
TGCAGTGCTAGATCGACAGGGGCCACAACTAACTATGGCTACACCTTC
CSARSTGATTNYGYTF
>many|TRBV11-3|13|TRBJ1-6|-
TGTGCCAGCAGTGGAGACGGGGGATCACCCCTCCACTTT
CASSGDGGSPLHF
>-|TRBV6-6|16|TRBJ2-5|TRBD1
TGTGCCAGCAGTTACTCACCGGGACAGGGAAGAGAGACCCAGTACTTC
CASSYSPGQGRETQYF
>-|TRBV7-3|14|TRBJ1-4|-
TGTGCCAGCAGCCCTGACACAGATAATGAAAAACTGTTTTTT
CASSPDTDNEKLFF
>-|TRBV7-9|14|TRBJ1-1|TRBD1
TGCGCCAGCAGCCATGGGGACAGGGGAACTGAAGCTTTCTTT
CASSHGDRGTEAFF
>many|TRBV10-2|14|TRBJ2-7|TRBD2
TGCGCCAGCATTCGAGCGGGAGCGGTGAACGAGCAGTACTTC
CASIRAGAVNEQYF
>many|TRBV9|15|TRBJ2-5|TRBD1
TGTGCCAGCAGCGTAGGGACAGGGGGCGCAGAGACCCAGTACTTC
CASSVGTGGAETQYF
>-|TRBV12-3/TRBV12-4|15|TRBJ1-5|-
TGTGCCAGCTCACCGGATAGGCCCCAGAATCAGCCCCAGCATTTT
CASSPDRPQNQPQHF
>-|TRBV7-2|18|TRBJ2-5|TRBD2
TGTGCCAGCACACAGACTAGCGGAGCGGGAGGCCGCGGAGAGACCCAGTACTTC
CASTQTSGAGGRGETQYF
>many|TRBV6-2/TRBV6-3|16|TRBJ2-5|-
TGTGCCAGCAGTTACCCCTTCGGCGGGATAGGGGAGACCCAGTACTTC
CASSYPFGGIGETQYF
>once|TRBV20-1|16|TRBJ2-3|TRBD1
TGCAGTGCTCACCCGGACAGGGTCTATAGCACAGATACGCAGTATTTT
CSAHPDRVYSTDTQYF
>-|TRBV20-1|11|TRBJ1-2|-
TGCAGTGCTAAGGGGACTAGCGGCTACACCTTC
CSAKGTSGYTF
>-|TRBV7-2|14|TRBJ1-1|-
TGTGCCAGCAGCTTCAACAGGGAGACCACTGAAGCTTTCTTT
CASSFNRETTEAFF
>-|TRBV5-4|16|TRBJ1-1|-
TGTGCCAGCAGCCGGGCCCCCCGGGCCCCGAACACTGAAGCTTCCTTT
CASSRAPRAPNTEASF
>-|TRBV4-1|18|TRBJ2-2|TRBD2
TGCGCCAGCAGCCAACCACGACTGCTAGCGGGGAACACCGGGGAGCTGTTTTTT
CASSQPRLLAGNTGELFF
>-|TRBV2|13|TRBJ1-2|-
TGTGCCAGCAGAGACGGGAGTCTGAGTGGCTACACCTTC
CASRDGSLSGYTF
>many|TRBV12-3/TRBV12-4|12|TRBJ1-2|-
TGTGCCAGCAGTTTAGGAAATATTGGCTACACCTTC
CASSLGNIGYTF
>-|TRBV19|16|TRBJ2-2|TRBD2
TGTGCCAGTAGGGTCCGGGACTATTCGAACACCGGGGAGCTGTTTTTT
CASRVRDYSNTGELFF
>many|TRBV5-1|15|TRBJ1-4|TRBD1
TGCGCCAGCAGCCCGATCCCGGGACAGGGTGAAAAACTGTTTTTT
CASSPIPGQGEKLFF
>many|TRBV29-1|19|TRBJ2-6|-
TGCAGCGTTGACGACAGGGGGCGCCTAGCGGGAGGTGGGGCCAACGTCCTGACTTTC
CSVDDRGRLAGGGANVLTF
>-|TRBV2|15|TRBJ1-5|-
TGTGCCAGCAGTGAGTGGCAGGGGAGCAATCAGCCCCAGCATTTT
CASSEWQGSNQPQHF
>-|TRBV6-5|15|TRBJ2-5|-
TGTGCCAGCAGTTACTCTTACAGTGCGGGGGAGACCCAGTACTTC
CASSYSYSAGETQYF
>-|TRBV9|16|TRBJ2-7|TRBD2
TGTGCCAGCAGCGTCACACACCAACGCGCCGGGGGGGATCAGTACTTC
CASSVTHQRAGGDQYF
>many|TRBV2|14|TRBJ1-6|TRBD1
TGTGCCAGCAGTAAGACAGGGGGCAGTTCACCCCTCCACTTT
CASSKTGGSSPLHF
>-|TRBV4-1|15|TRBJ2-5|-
TGCGCCAGCAGCCAAGATCCCCAGCACCAAGAGACCCAGTACTTC
CASSQDPQHQETQYF
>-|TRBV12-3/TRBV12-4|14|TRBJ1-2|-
TGTGCCAGCAGTATACAGGGTTACGGCTATGGCTACACCTTC
CASSIQGYGYGYTF
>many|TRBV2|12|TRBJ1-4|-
TGTGCCAGCAGTGAAGGTGTGGAAAAACTGTTTTTT
CASSEGVEKLFF
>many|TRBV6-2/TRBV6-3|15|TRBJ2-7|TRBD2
TGTGCCAGCAGTTATAGGACTAGCGGTGCCTACGAGCAGTACTTC
CASSYRTSGAYEQYF
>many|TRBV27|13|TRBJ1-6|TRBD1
TGTGCCACCCGCCGGACAGGGGATTCACCCCTCCACTTT
CATRRTGDSPLHF
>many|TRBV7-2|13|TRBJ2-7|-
TGTGCCAGCAGCTTAGTGGCGGATTACGAGCAGTACTTC
CASSLVADYEQYF
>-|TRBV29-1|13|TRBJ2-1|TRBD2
TGCAGCGTTTCGGGCGGGAGACACAATGAGCAGTTCTTC
CSVSGGRHNEQFF
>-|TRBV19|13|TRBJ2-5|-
TGTGCTCCACAGGGCGGAGGCTCGGAGACCCAGTACTTC
CAPQGGGSETQYF
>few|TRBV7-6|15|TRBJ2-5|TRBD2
TGTGCCAGCACCAGGACTAGCGGGGTCCGGGAGACCCAGTACTTC
CASTRTSGVRETQYF
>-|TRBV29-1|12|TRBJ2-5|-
TGCAGCGTTGTCGGGTTTGGTGAGACCCAGTACTTC
CSVVGFGETQYF
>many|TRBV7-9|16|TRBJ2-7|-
TGTGCCAGCAGGGGGGACTTAGCGGATAGCTCCTACGAGCAGTACTTC
CASRGDLADSSYEQYF
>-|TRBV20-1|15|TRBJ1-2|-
TGCAGTGCCAGCTCCCCTGACAGGTGGGGCTATGGCTACACCTTC
CSASSPDRWGYGYTF
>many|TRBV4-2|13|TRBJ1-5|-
TGTGCCAGCAGAGGGGACCCCCGTCAGCCCCAGCATTTT
CASRGDPRQPQHF
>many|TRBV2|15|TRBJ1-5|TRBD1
TGTGCCAGCAGACCGACAGGGGAAAGCAATCAGCCCCAGCATTTT
CASRPTGESNQPQHF
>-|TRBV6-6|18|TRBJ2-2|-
TGTGCCAGCAGTTCCCGAGCGGAGGGTAGCGGGAACACCGGGGAGCTGTTTTTT
CASSSRAEGSGNTGELFF
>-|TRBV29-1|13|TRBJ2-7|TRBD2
TGCAGCGTGACGCGGGGAGGGTCGAGCGAGCAGTACTTC
CSVTRGGSSEQYF
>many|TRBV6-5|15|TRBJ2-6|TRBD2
TGTGCCAGCGGTCTAGCGGGAGGCGCGGGGGGCGTCCTGACTTTC
CASGLAGGAGGVLTF
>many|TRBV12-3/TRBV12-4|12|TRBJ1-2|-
TGTGCCAGCAGTCAGCCTGGGCGAGGCTACACCTTC
CASSQPGRGYTF
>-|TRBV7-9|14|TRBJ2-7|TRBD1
TGTGCCAGCAGCGCGGGACAGGGGGACTACGAGCAGTACTTC
CASSAGQGDYEQYF
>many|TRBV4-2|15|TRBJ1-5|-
TGTGCCAGCAGCCAAGATCGCCTGCGGGATCAGCCCCAGCATTTT
CASSQDRLRDQPQHF
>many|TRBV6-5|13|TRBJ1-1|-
TGTGCCAGCAGTTACTCAGCGAACACTGAAGCTTTCTTT
CASSYSANTEAFF
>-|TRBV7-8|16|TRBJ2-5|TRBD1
TGTGCCAGCAGCCCTAGGACAGGACCCTTACAAGAGACCCAGTACTTC
CASSPRTGPLQETQYF
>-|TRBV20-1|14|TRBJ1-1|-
TGCAGTGCTAGAGAGGGGCAGGGGAACACTGAAGCTTTCTTT
CSAREGQGNTEAFF
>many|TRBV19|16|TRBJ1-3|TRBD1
TGTGCCAGTAGTCCCTGGGACAGGGGGACCGGAAACACCATATATTTT
CASSPWDRGTGNTIYF
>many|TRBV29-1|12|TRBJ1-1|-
TGCAGCGTCCGTCAGGGGAAGACTGAAGCTTTCTTT
CSVRQGKTEAFF
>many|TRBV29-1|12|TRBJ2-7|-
TGCAGCGTATGGGAGAGTTTCTACGAGCAGTACTTC
CSVWESFYEQYF
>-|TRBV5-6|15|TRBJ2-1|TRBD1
TGTGCCAGCAGCTCATTAACCGGGACAGTGGATGAGCAGTTCTTC
CASSSLTGTVDEQFF
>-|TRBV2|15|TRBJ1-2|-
TGTGCCAGCAATTCCCCGGAGGAAAGCCAAGGAGGCTACACCTTC
CASNSPEESQGGYTF
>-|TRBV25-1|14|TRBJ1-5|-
TGTGCCAGCAGTGAATCTGGGCCCAATCAGCCCCAGCATTTT
CASSESGPNQPQHF
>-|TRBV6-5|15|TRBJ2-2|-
TGTGCCAGCAGTCAGGGTGTGGTTCGCGCCGGGGAGCTGTTTTTT
CASSQGVVRAGELFF
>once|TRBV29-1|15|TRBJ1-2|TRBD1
TGCAGCGTCGCAAACGCCGGGACAGCTAGAATTGCCGACACCTTC
CSVANAGTARIADTF
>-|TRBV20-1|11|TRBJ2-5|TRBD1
TGCAGTTCGACAGGGGTAGAGACCCAGTACTTC
CSSTGVETQYF
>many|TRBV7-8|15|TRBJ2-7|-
TGTGCCAGCAGCTCCGAATTAGGGGGGCCGTACGAGCAGTACTTC
CASSSELGGPYEQYF
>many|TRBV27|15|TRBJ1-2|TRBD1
TGTGCCAGCAGCACAAGGACAGGGGCGGGCTATGGCTACACCTTC
CASSTRTGAGYGYTF